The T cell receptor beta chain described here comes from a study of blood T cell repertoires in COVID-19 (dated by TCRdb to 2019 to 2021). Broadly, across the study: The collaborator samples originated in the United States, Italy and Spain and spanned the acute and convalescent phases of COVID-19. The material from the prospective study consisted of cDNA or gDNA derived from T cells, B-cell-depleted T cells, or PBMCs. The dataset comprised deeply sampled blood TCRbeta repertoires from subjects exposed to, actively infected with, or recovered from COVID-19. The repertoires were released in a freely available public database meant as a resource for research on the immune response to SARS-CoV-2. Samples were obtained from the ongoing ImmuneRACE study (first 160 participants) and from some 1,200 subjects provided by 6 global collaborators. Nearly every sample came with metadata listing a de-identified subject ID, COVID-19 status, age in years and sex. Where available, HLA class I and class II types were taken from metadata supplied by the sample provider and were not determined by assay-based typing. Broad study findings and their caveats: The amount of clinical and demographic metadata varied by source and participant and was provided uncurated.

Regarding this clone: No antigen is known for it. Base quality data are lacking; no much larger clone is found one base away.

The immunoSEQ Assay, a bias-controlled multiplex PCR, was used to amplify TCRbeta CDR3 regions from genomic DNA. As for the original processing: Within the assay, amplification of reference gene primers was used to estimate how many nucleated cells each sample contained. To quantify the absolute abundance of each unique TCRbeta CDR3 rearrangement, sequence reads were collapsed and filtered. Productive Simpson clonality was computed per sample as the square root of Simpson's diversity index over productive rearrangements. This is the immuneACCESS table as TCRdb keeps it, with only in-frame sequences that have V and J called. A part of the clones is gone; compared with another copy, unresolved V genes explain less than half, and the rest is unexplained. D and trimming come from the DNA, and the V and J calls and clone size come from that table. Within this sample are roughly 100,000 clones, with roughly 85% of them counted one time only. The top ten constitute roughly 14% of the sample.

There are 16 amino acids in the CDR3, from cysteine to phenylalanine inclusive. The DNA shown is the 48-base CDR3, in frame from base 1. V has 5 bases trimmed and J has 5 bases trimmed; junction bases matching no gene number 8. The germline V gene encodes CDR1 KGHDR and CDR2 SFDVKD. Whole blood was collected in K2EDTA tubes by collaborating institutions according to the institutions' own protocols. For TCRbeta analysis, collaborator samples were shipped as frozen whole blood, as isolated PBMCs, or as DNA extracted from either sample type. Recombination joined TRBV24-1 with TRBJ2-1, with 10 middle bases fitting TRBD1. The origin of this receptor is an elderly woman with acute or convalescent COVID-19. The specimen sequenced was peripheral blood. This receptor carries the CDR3 CATSALDRGMDNEQFF. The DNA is TGTGCCACCAGTGCCCTGGACAGGGGGATGGACAATGAGCAGTTCTTC.